Given below is one T cell receptor (beta chain) in context. These data originate in a study of T cell responses to AZD1222 COVID-19 vaccine. Some clones are missing from TCRdb's copy, which holds only in-frame ones; the method was immunoSEQ multiplex PCR. This sample has roughly 150,000 clones, with 80% to 90% found just once. The receptor was isolated from an adult who had recovered from COVID-19. Source: peripheral blood, taken after recovery from COVID-19.

CDR3 DNA: TGTGCCAGTAGGGGGGCCTCGACAGTGTTGGCTTTCTTT. Amino acid sequence: CASRGASTVLAFF. The chain carries TRBV19 and TRBJ1-1; a weak D match, TRBD1 (6 bases). From germline, CDR1 is LNHDA and CDR2 SQIVND (reference sequence). Trimming removed 6 bases from V and 11 bases from J, with 19 bases in between. This CDR3 is 13 amino acids long.